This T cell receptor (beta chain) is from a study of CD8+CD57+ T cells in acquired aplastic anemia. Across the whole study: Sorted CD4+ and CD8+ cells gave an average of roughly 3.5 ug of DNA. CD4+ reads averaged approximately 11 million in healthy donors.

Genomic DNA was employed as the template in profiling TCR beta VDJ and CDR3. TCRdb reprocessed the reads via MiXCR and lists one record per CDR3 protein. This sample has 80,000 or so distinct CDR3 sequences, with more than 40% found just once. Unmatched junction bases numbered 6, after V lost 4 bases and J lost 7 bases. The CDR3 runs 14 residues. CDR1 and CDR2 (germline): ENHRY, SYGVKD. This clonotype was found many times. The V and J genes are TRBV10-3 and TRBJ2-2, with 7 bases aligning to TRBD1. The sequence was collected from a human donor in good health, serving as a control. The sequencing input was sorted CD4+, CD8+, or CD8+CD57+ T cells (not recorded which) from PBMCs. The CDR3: CAISAQGVNGELFF. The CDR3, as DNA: TGTGCCATCAGTGCTCAGGGGGTAAACGGGGAGCTGTTTTTT.